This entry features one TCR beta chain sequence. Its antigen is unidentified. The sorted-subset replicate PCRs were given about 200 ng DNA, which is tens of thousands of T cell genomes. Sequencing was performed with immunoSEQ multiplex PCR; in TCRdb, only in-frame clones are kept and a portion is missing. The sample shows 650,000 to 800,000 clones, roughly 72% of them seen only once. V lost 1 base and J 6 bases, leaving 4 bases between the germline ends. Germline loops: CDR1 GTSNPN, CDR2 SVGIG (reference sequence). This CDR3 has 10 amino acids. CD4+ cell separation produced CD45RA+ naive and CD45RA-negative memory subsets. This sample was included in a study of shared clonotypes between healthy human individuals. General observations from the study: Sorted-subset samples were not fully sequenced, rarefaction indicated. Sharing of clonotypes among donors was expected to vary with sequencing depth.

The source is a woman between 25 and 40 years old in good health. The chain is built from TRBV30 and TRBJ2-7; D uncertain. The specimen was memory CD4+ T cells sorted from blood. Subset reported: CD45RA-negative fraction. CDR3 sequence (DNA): TGTGCCTGGAGTGGCTCCGAGCAGTACTTC. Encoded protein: CAWSGSEQYF.